A single sample is the source of the 20 T cell receptor beta chains below, sequenced in a study of cytomegalovirus exposure and HLA in healthy donors. With 60 Vbeta and 13 Jbeta primers, the PCR was carried out. TCRdb's copy holds only in-frame clones and misses some; the assay was immunoSEQ multiplex PCR. The sample has 150,000 or so clones, over 70% seen once; the top ten hold 6.5% to 8.5%. Sequenced input: PBMCs. These receptor sequences come from a woman aged 40 to 50 in good health and CMV-seropositive.

This clone showed up just a few times. The V call is TRBV13, the J call TRBJ2-7; 13 bases are shared with TRBD2. Germline loops: CDR1 PRHDT, CDR2 FYEKMQ (reference sequence). V trimming: 5 bases; J trimming: 4 bases; junction bases outside the gene matches: 2. This CDR3 has 14 residues. CDR3 coding DNA: TGTGCCAGCAGCCCACTAGCGGGGGGGTACGAGCAGTACTTC. Translating gives CASSPLAGGYEQYF.

This clone has more than one count but fewer than ten. The CDR3, as DNA: TGTGCCAGCCGGGACAAAGGATCCTATAATTCACCCCTCCACTTT. As protein: CASRDKGSYNSPLHF. J is TRBJ1-6 and V is TRBV5-5; tentative D call: TRBD1 (6 bases). The V end was cut by 7 bases, the J end by 1 base, with 12 bases between. Germline loops: CDR1 SGHKS, CDR2 YYEKEE (reference sequence). CDR3 length: 15 residues.

The CDR3 here is CASSQVEGTEAFF. The CDR3 nucleotides are TGTGCCAGCAGCCAAGTGGAGGGCACTGAAGCTTTCTTT. The J gene is TRBJ1-1, the V gene TRBV14, with unresolved D. V shed 1 base and J shed 4 bases, with 7 bases lying between them. CDR3 size: 13 residues. Germline V gene data show CDR1 as SGHDN and CDR2 as FVKESK.

This chain uses TRBV29-1 with TRBJ1-2; D gene uncertain. V was shortened by 4 bases and J by 6 bases, with 6 bases between the two germline ends. The CDR3 spans 10 residues. The germline CDR1 and CDR2 sequences are SQVTM and ANQGSEA. The CDR3 DNA reads TGCAGCGTTGGGCCAGATGGCTACACCTTC. This sequence encodes CSVGPDGYTF.

This clone was detected a few times. V and J are TRBV2 and TRBJ2-5; D is perhaps TRBD1 (6 bases). Germline V lookup: CDR1 SNHLY, CDR2 FYNNEI. The CDR3 has 15 amino acids. V lost 3 bases, J lost 7 bases, and 18 bases lay in between. The DNA of the CDR3 is TGTGCCAGCAGTGAGGGTGGGGGCGGTTTAGGGACCCAGTACTTC. Its protein product is CASSEGGGGLGTQYF.

The CDR3 loop reads CAISESLGSWPFF. The CDR3 nucleotides read TGTGCCATCAGTGAGTCATTGGGCAGTTGGCCTTTCTTT. The chain links TRBV10-3 to TRBJ1-1; D gene unclear. Germline values: CDR1 ENHRY, CDR2 SYGVKD. V lost 0 bases, J lost 12 bases, and 14 bases lay in between. The CDR3 contains 13 residues.

The chain couples TRBV10-3 to TRBJ1-4; TRBD1 aligns across 9 bases. Germline V gives CDR1 ENHRY, CDR2 SYGVKD. V was clipped by 6 bases and J by 3 bases; unmatched bases: 8. This CDR3 is 16 amino acids long. CDR3 coding DNA: TGTGCCATCAGCCGGGACAGGGTTCAGTCTAATGAAAAACTGTTTTTT. It encodes CAISRDRVQSNEKLFF.

The rearrangement uses TRBV2 and TRBJ2-1; D unresolved. Trimming stripped 5 bases from V and 5 bases from J, with 16 bases between. The germline gives CDR1 SNHLY, CDR2 FYNNEI. The CDR3 is 15 residues long. CDR3 amino acids: CASSIEVTADNEQFF. The DNA for the CDR3 is TGTGCCAGCAGTATCGAGGTAACCGCGGACAATGAGCAGTTCTTC.

V gene TRBV4-1 combines with J gene TRBJ2-7; TRBD1 aligns across 7 bases. J lost 4 bases, V lost 4 bases, and 10 bases had no gene match. Germline loops: CDR1 MGHRA, CDR2 YSYEKL. The CDR3 consists of 15 residues. The CDR3 bases are TGCGCCAGCAGCCGCCGGGACAGCGACTATTACGAGCAGTACTTC. It encodes CASSRRDSDYYEQYF.

In DNA form, the CDR3 reads TGTGCCAGCACCAAAAAGACGGGATCCCAAGAGACCCAGTACTTC. Protein sequence: CASTKKTGSQETQYF. The genes are TRBV5-4 and TRBJ2-5, with D possibly being TRBD2 (5 bases). This CDR3 spans 15 amino acids. Looked up from germline, CDR1 is SGHNT and CDR2 is YYREEE (reference sequence). V gave up 6 bases and J gave up 1 base, with 16 bases separating them.

The J gene is TRBJ2-3, the V gene TRBV7-2, with D possibly being TRBD2 (5 bases). The CDR3 extends over 14 amino acids. V shed 3 bases and J shed 6 bases, with 13 bases lying between them. Looked up from germline, CDR1 is SGHTA and CDR2 is FQGNSA. CDR3 sequence reads: CASSFGLAGDTQYF. CDR3 in DNA: TGTGCCAGCAGCTTTGGGCTAGCCGGTGATACGCAGTATTTT.

The chain joins TRBV10-1 to TRBJ2-2; D remains unclear. This CDR3 region has 11 residues. Trimming left V 5 bases short and J 8 bases short, with 6 bases between. Germline CDR1 is WNHNN and CDR2 is SYGVQD (reference sequence). The CDR3 sequence: CASSPPGELFF. The CDR3 DNA reads TGCGCCAGCAGTCCTCCGGGGGAGCTGTTTTTT.

This clone was found once. The chain recombines TRBV6-5 with TRBJ2-3, with TRBD2 matching over 8 bases. Losses at the gene ends were 10 bases for V and 8 bases for J; bases not matched to a gene: 5. Germline CDR1 is MNHEY and CDR2 is SVGAGI. The CDR3 totals 11 residues. CDR3 nucleotides: TGTGCCACCGGGAGGGACTGTACGCAGTATTTT. Its protein is CATGRDCTQYF.

A few counts support this clone. The chain employs TRBV5-1 and TRBJ2-3; weak D call: TRBD2 (5 bases). The CDR3 loop spans 18 amino acids. The V and J ends lost 0 bases and 8 bases respectively, with 25 bases between them. In germline, CDR1 is SGHRS, CDR2 YFSETQ. In DNA, the CDR3 is TGCGCCAGCAGCTTGGCCCTCCAAAGGACGGTTCCGGCGGGTACGCAGTATTTT. Residues: CASSLALQRTVPAGTQYF.

Concerning this clone: The sample carries other DNA sequences with the same CDR3. This chain uses TRBV7-9 with TRBJ1-2, with 8 bases that match TRBD1. CDR1 and CDR2 (germline): SEHNR, FQNEAQ (reference sequence). The trim removed 4 bases at V and 7 bases at J, leaving 8 bases unmatched. The CDR3 totals 14 residues. CDR3 protein: CASSYLQGAGGYTF. The CDR3 DNA reads as TGTGCCAGCAGCTACCTCCAGGGGGCAGGTGGCTACACCTTC. The full variable domain, with the rest looked up from reference TRBV7-9 and TRBJ1-2, is DTGVSQNPRHKITKRGQNVTFRCDPISEHNRLYWYRQTLGQGPEFLTYFQNEAQLEKSRLLSDRFSAERPKGSFSTLEIQRTEQGDSAMYLCASSYLQGAGGYTFGSGTRLTVV.

The chain combines TRBV19 with TRBJ1-3, with TRBD1 identical over 9 bases. The ends lost 1 base at V and 8 bases at J; junction bases unmatched: 6. The CDR3 covers 15 residues. The germline CDR1 and CDR2 sequences are LNHDA and SQIVND (reference sequence). CDR3 sequence (DNA): TGTGCCAGTAGTATAGCTGGACAGGGGTTAGACACCATATATTTT. This codes for CASSIAGQGLDTIYF.

The table lists this clone with a few counts. This chain joins TRBV6-5 and TRBJ1-1; D is possibly TRBD1 (5 bases). Germline V lookup: CDR1 MNHEY, CDR2 SVGAGI. This CDR3 region has 16 residues. The V gene lost 0 bases and the J gene lost 5 bases, with 16 bases spanning the gap. CDR3 amino acids: CASSYSWFRERTEAFF. The DNA for the CDR3 is TGTGCCAGCAGTTACTCGTGGTTCAGGGAACGAACTGAAGCTTTCTTT.

The chain is built from TRBV5-1 and TRBJ2-7, with D tentatively TRBD2 (6 bases). The CDR3 has 11 amino acids. V lost 5 bases and J lost 4, with 7 bases in between. The germline V gene encodes CDR1 SGHRS and CDR2 YFSETQ. The CDR3 bases are TGCGCCAGCAGGCGGGGATACGAGCAGTACTTC. Its protein product is CASRRGYEQYF.

The CDR3 sequence is CASSQGAGANTGELFF. In DNA, the CDR3 is TGTGCCAGCAGCCAAGGAGCAGGGGCGAACACCGGGGAGCTGTTTTTT. The chain couples TRBV14 to TRBJ2-2, with D perhaps TRBD1 (6 bases). Between the trimmed V and J ends, which lost 1 base and 0 bases, there was a span of 9 bases. The germline gives CDR1 SGHDN, CDR2 FVKESK. The CDR3 extends over 16 amino acids. Full variable domain (remainder filled in from reference TRBV14 and TRBJ2-2): EAGVTQFPSHSVIEKGQTVTLRCDPISGHDNLYWYRRVMGKEIKFLLHFVKESKQDESGMPNNRFLAERTGGTYSTLKVQPAELEDSGVYFCASSQGAGANTGELFFGEGSRLTVL.

V usage is TRBV5-6 and J usage is TRBJ1-5; tentatively, D is TRBD1 (6 bases). Germline V gene data show CDR1 as SGHDT and CDR2 as YYEEEE. The CDR3 has 16 amino acids. Deletions cut 1 base from V and 4 bases from J, with 15 bases between. In DNA form, the CDR3 reads TGTGCCAGCAGCTTGAAAGGGACAACACTTAATCAGCCCCAGCATTTT. Encoded protein: CASSLKGTTLNQPQHF.